Reported below is one T cell receptor beta chain. Its antigen is still unknown. Second-dose intervals near 4 or 12 weeks were combined. The data were produced by immunoSEQ multiplex PCR, yet TCRdb's version contains in-frame clones alone and is incomplete. Of over 50,000 clones listed, over 70% are singletons. The data were obtained in a study of T cell responses to AZD1222 COVID-19 vaccine. Notes on the study in general: Only a handful of individuals given AZD1222 were seropositive at baseline.

V was cut by 4 bases and J by 1 base, with 11 bases left in between. This CDR3 comprises 14 residues. Germline CDR1 and CDR2: SGHKS and YYEKEE (reference sequence). The chain employs TRBV5-5 and TRBJ1-1; D unresolved. Sequenced here: peripheral blood, sampled 28 days after the second AZD1222 dose. The receptor was isolated from an adult who received the AZD1222 COVID-19 vaccine. CDR3: CASSPREANTEAFF. As DNA, the CDR3 is TGTGCCAGCAGCCCCCGGGAGGCGAACACTGAAGCTTTCTTT.